One sample yielded the 21 T cell receptor beta chains listed below, sequenced in a study of T cell repertoires in cytomegalovirus infection. MiXCR was run by TCRdb on the reads, yielding one entry per CDR3 protein. The repertoire includes 170,000 or so distinct CDR3 sequences, roughly 17% of them detected once, and almost 25% sits in the top ten. Sequenced input: CD8+ T cells from PBMCs. These receptors all stem from a human donor in good health (CMV status not recorded). Some clones in this sample may be carry-over from other donors' samples.

This rearrangement joins TRBV28 to TRBJ2-3; tentatively, D is TRBD1 (5 bases). Germline CDR1 and CDR2: MDHEN and SYDVKM. The germline V and J ends were trimmed by 6 bases and 6 bases, with 16 bases remaining between them. This CDR3 spans 14 amino acids. The CDR3 sequence is CASRSDSSGDTQYF. CDR3 nucleotide sequence: TGTGCCAGCAGATCCGACAGCTCCGGGGATACGCAGTATTTT.

This clonotype was detected a few times. V is TRBV7-8 and J is TRBJ1-5, with D uncertain. V lost 4 bases and J lost 2, with 9 bases in between. Germline V gene sequence: CDR1 SGHVS, CDR2 FQNEAQ. This CDR3 contains 14 residues. In DNA form, the CDR3 reads TGTGCCAGCAGCTCTTACCAGGGCAATCAGCCCCAGCATTTT. Its protein product is CASSSYQGNQPQHF.

This clonotype appeared a few times. The chain has TRBV24-1 and TRBJ2-5, with D possibly TRBD2 on 6 matching bases. V was shortened by 4 bases and J by 2 bases, with 10 bases between the two germline ends. Germline V lookup: CDR1 KGHDR, CDR2 SFDVKD. This CDR3 has 14 amino acids. DNA for the CDR3: TGTGCCACCAGTGACCGGGGACTTCAAGAGACCCAGTACTTC. Amino acid sequence: CATSDRGLQETQYF.

This clonotype has only a few counts. The chain recombines TRBV18 with TRBJ2-7; perhaps TRBD2 as D (5 bases). Germline V gene lookup returns CDR1 KGHSH and CDR2 LQKENI. V was shortened by 3 bases and J by 3 bases, with 15 bases between the two germline ends. This CDR3 spans 15 amino acids. The CDR3 here is CASSPSRVNRYEQYF. In nucleotides, the CDR3 is TGTGCCAGCTCACCCTCGAGGGTTAACCGCTACGAGCAGTACTTC.

The chain couples TRBV7-6 to TRBJ1-1; 7 nucleotides agree with TRBD1. The J segment lost 6 bases and the V segment lost 5 bases, leaving 12 bases of the junction unmatched. This CDR3 is built from 15 residues. In germline, CDR1 is SGHVS, CDR2 FNYEAQ. CDR3 amino acids: CASSPTDRKLSEAFF. The CDR3, as DNA: TGTGCCAGCAGCCCAACGGACAGGAAACTCTCTGAAGCTTTCTTT.

On this clonotype itself: A read error is likely, as this CDR3 ends without the conserved phenylalanine or tryptophan. This rearrangement joins TRBV29-1 to TRBJ2-1; D is perhaps TRBD1 or TRBD2 (6 bases each). Trimming took off 4 bases at V and 9 bases at J, with 19 bases between the two ends. Germline CDR1 reads SQVTM; CDR2 reads ANQGSEA. The CDR3 covers 14 residues. The CDR3 DNA reads as TGCAGCGTTGGGGGGGCCTCCAGCGGAGGTGAGCAGTTCCTC. The encoded protein is CSVGGASSGGEQFL.

This chain joins TRBV6-5 and TRBJ2-5, with 8 bases aligning to TRBD1. Trimming took 6 bases from V and 5 from J; bases not matched to a gene: 11. The CDR3 has 15 residues. Germline V gives CDR1 MNHEY, CDR2 SVGAGI. For the CDR3, the DNA is TGTGCCAGCAGCTCTATTTGGACAGGGTGGGAGACCCAGTACTTC. It specifies CASSSIWTGWETQYF.

This clonotype was seen only a few times. V is TRBV7-9 and J is TRBJ1-4, with 8 bases fitting TRBD1. Germline V lookup: CDR1 SEHNR, CDR2 FQNEAQ (reference sequence). The trim removed 2 bases at V and 5 bases at J, leaving 4 bases unmatched. The CDR3 covers 15 residues. The CDR3 bases are TGTGCCAGCAGCTTACCTGACAGGGGAAATGAAAAACTGTTTTTT. This gives the protein CASSLPDRGNEKLFF.

This clonotype was detected ten times or more. The chain employs TRBV14 and TRBJ2-3; tentative D call: TRBD2 (5 bases). CDR1 is SGHDN and CDR2 is FVKESK in the germline V gene. V was pared by 0 bases and J by 2 bases, with 12 bases between. This CDR3 comprises 16 residues. The CDR3 bases are TGTGCCAGCAGCCAAGAATGGACTCCTGACACAGATACGCAGTATTTT. It encodes CASSQEWTPDTDTQYF.

The V call is TRBV29-1, the J call TRBJ1-1; the D gene is possibly TRBD1 (6 bases). The ends were cut back, 3 bases at V and 4 bases at J, with 9 bases in the middle. Germline CDR1 SQVTM, CDR2 ANQGSEA. There are 12 residues in the CDR3. This CDR3 is CSVDGGGTEAFF. Here the CDR3 DNA reads TGCAGCGTTGATGGGGGCGGCACTGAAGCTTTCTTT.

In its sample, this clonotype was seen many times. The DNA of the CDR3 is TGCAGTGCTAGACCCACTAGCGGGGGGAGGATGGAGACCCAGTACTTC. It is translated as CSARPTSGGRMETQYF. V usage is TRBV20-1 and J usage is TRBJ2-5; 12 bases line up with TRBD2. The CDR3 extends over 16 amino acids. Germline loops: CDR1 DFQATT, CDR2 SNEGSKA (reference sequence). The V gene end was trimmed by 2 bases and the J gene end by 5 bases; junction bases not matched to a gene: 9.

This clonotype was seen only a few times. V is TRBV4-1 and J is TRBJ1-2, with a weak D call TRBD1 (5 bases). CDR1 and CDR2 from the germline V gene are MGHRA and YSYEKL. The CDR3 consists of 16 residues. V gave up 3 bases and J gave up 2 bases, with 16 bases separating them. CDR3 nucleotide sequence: TGCGCCAGCAGCCAGGTGGCAGGGCGGGAGAACTATGGCTACACCTTC. It translates to CASSQVAGRENYGYTF.

Only a few counts were recorded for this clonotype. The V call is TRBV4-2, the J call TRBJ1-4; a weak D match, TRBD1 (5 bases). Germline V lookup: CDR1 LGHNA, CDR2 YNFKEQ. The CDR3 loop spans 14 amino acids. Trimming removed 1 base from V and 7 bases from J, with 10 bases in between. The CDR3 sequence: CASSQGGAGEKLFF. The CDR3 nucleotides read TGTGCCAGCAGCCAAGGGGGCGCGGGTGAAAAACTGTTTTTT.

V and J are TRBV4-1 and TRBJ1-4, with D maybe TRBD1 (5 bases). CDR1 is MGHRA and CDR2 is YSYEKL in the germline V gene. With 1 base removed from V and 1 base from J, the gap between germline ends came to 7 bases. The CDR3 consists of 15 residues. For the CDR3, the DNA is TGCGCCAGCAGCCAAGTGGGGGGAACTAATGAAAAACTGTTTTTT. It specifies CASSQVGGTNEKLFF.

This clonotype occurred many times. The J gene is TRBJ2-2, the V gene TRBV7-2, with 10 bases lining up with TRBD1. Germline V lookup: CDR1 SGHTA, CDR2 FQGNSA. The CDR3 has 14 residues. The ends lost 4 bases at V and 10 bases at J; junction bases unmatched: 6. CDR3 sequence reads: CASSSRQGAEELFF. In DNA form, the CDR3 reads TGTGCCAGCAGCTCCAGACAGGGGGCGGAGGAGCTGTTTTTT. The complete variable domain, with remaining parts taken from reference TRBV7-2 and TRBJ2-2, reads GAGVSQSPSNKVTEKGKDVELRCDPISGHTALYWYRQSLGQGLEFLIYFQGNSAPDKSGLPSDRFSAERTGGSVSTLTIQRTQQEDSAVYLCASSSRQGAEELFFGEGSRLTVL.

This chain connects TRBV20-1 to TRBJ2-3, with 8 bases that match TRBD2. V was clipped by 5 bases and J by 2 bases; unmatched bases: 6. The germline CDR1 and CDR2 sequences are DFQATT and SNEGSKA (reference sequence). The CDR3 is 14 residues long. The chain's CDR3 is CSASSGGYTDTQYF. CDR3 nucleotides: TGCAGTGCTTCGAGCGGGGGATACACAGATACGCAGTATTTT.

The J gene is TRBJ2-7, the V gene TRBV12-3 or TRBV12-4, with unresolved D. This CDR3 is 11 amino acids long. Trimming pared 6 bases from V and 6 bases from J, leaving 9 bases between. The CDR3: CASSPATEQYF. CDR3 DNA sequence: TGTGCCAGCAGCCCCGCTACCGAGCAGTACTTC.

CDR3 loop: CASSYSGGRGLETQYF. For the CDR3, the DNA is TGTGCCAGCAGTTACTCTGGGGGCAGGGGGCTTGAGACCCAGTACTTC. V and J are TRBV6-5 and TRBJ2-5; 8 bases match TRBD1. The germline CDR1 and CDR2 sequences are MNHEY and SVGAGI. With 0 bases clipped from V and 5 bases from J, the junction kept 8 bases outside the gene matches. This CDR3 is built from 16 residues.

This chain uses TRBV28 with TRBJ2-1, with D unclear. This CDR3 spans 12 amino acids. Trimming pared 5 bases from V and 10 bases from J, leaving 12 bases between. The V gene's germline CDR1 is MDHEN and CDR2 SYDVKM. This CDR3 reads CASSLPRGEQFF. CDR3 in DNA: TGTGCCAGCAGTCTCCCCCGTGGCGAGCAGTTCTTC.

This clonotype was recorded at least ten times. This chain joins TRBV7-2 and TRBJ1-1, with D possibly being TRBD1 (5 bases). Trimming shortened V by 5 bases and J by 2 bases, and 12 bases separated the two germline ends. The CDR3 runs 14 residues. CDR1 and CDR2 from the germline V gene are SGHTA and FQGNSA. This CDR3 is CASSTGRSNTEAFF. CDR3 in DNA: TGTGCCAGCAGCACGGGACGCTCAAACACTGAAGCTTTCTTT.

The V call is TRBV6-8, the J call TRBJ2-7; 7 bases align to TRBD1. The V segment lost 2 bases and the J segment 0 bases; nucleotides outside the gene matches: 4. The germline V gene encodes CDR1 MNHGY and CDR2 SAAAGT. There are 15 residues in the CDR3. This CDR3 is CASSYGDSSSYEQYF. CDR3 bases: TGTGCCAGCAGTTACGGGGACAGCAGCTCCTACGAGCAGTACTTC.